This T cell receptor beta chain was obtained from a study of graft-versus-host responses after intestinal transplantation. Study information: Tacrolimus and steroids were given for 2 to 3 years to all recipients after anti-thymocyte globulin induction. Whole-study results and caveats: High graft-versus-host to host-versus-graft clonal ratios were found in allografts of patients who had graft-donor T cell macrochimerism.

This clone was detected only a few times. Its matching antigen is unknown. The same CDR3 arises from other DNA sequences in this sample as well. CDR3 length: 13 amino acids. Per germline, CDR1 SGHRS and CDR2 YFSETQ. Trimming took 4 bases from V and 1 from J, leaving 5 bases between them. Here immunoSEQ multiplex PCR was the method, and the copy in TCRdb shows in-frame clones only, minus some. The sample contains under 150,000 clones, 85% to 95% of which appear only once. The TCR comes from a human donor who received an intestinal transplant. The chain joins TRBV5-1 to TRBJ2-2; D is undetermined. The sample was unstimulated CD8+ T cells sorted from spleen or lymph node cells, taken before intestinal transplant. CDR3 nucleotide sequence: TGCGCCAGCAGCCTAGTGAACACCGGGGAGCTGTTTTTT. It translates to CASSLVNTGELFF.